This T cell receptor beta chain was obtained from a study of cytomegalovirus exposure and HLA in healthy donors. Study background: Some 180 million T cells yielded some 120 million unique TCR beta sequences in earlier analysis.

Trimming cost V 3 bases and J 7 bases, with 13 bases left between them. Looked up from germline, CDR1 is MNHEY and CDR2 is SMNVEV (reference sequence). The CDR3 spans 14 residues. Findings of the study overall: DRB1 showed the most TCR associations and HLA-C the fewest in a later analysis, as rates varied by HLA locus. Analysis performed later found under 20,000 TCR beta sequences associated with HLA alleles at 0.05 false discovery rate.

Although they were nominally healthy when sampled, donors likely had unrecorded immune exposures. In the PCR, 60 Vbeta and 13 Jbeta primers were used. Produced via immunoSEQ multiplex PCR; TCRdb's table is partial and in-frame only. The sample contains tens of thousands of clones, approximately 74% of which appear only once. As for this clone: The antigen is undetermined.

This receptor was identified in a man between 40 and 49 years old in good health and CMV-seropositive. The sample was PBMCs. J is TRBJ2-1 and V is TRBV27; D might be TRBD1 (5 bases). The CDR3 sequence: CASSFAGSGNEQFF. The DNA for the CDR3 is TGTGCCAGCAGTTTCGCCGGGTCAGGGAATGAGCAGTTCTTC.